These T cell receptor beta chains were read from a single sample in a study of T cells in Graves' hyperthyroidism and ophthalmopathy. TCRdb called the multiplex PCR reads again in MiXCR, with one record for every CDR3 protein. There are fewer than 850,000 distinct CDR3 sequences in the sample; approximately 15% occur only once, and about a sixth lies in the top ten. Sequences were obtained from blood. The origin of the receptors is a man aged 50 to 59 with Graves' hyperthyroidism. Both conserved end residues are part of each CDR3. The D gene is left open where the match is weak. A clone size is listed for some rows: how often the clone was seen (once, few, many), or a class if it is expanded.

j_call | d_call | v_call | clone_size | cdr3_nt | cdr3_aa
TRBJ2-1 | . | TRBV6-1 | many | TGTGCCAGCACGGAGGTTAACAATGAGCAGTTCTTC | CASTEVNNEQFF
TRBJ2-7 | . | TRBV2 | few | TGTGCCAGCGGACAGAGGACCTACGAGCAGTACTTC | CASGQRTYEQYF
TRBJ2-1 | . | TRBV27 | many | TGTGCCAGCAGCCCGGACTCATTAACCTACAATGAGCAGTTCTTC | CASSPDSLTYNEQFF
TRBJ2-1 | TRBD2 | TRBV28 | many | TGTGCCAGCATCTCCCTCCGGCGGGAGGGCCAGAATGAGCAGTTCTTC | CASISLRREGQNEQFF
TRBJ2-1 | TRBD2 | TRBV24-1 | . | TGTGCCACCAGGAGTAGCGGGAGTATTGAGCAGTTCTTC | CATRSSGSIEQFF
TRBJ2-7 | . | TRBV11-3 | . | TGTGCCAGCAGCTTCCGCGGGAACCACGAGCAGTACTTC | CASSFRGNHEQYF
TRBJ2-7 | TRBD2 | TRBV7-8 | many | TGTGCCAGCAGCACCGGACTAGCGGGAGGGCCCCACGAGCAGTACTTC | CASSTGLAGGPHEQYF
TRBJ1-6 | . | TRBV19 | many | TGTGCCAGTAGTATCGCCCCGGACATCTATAATTCACCCCTCCACTTT | CASSIAPDIYNSPLHF
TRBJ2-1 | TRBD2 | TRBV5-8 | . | TGTGCCAGCAGCCCAAATAGCGGGAGACTGTTCTTC | CASSPNSGRLFF
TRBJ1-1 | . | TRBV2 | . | TGTGCCAGCAGTACCCTAGGGAATGAAGCTTTCTTT | CASSTLGNEAFF
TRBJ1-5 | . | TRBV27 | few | TGTGCCAGCAGTTACGGACGGTATGGGCCCCAGCATTTT | CASSYGRYGPQHF
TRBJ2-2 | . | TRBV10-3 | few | TGTGCCATCAGTGAGTCCGCAGGCGCGAACACCGGGGAGCTGTTTTTT | CAISESAGANTGELFF
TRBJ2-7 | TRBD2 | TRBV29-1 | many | TGCAGCGTTGAAGCGGGAGGGATGTACGAGCAGTACTTC | CSVEAGGMYEQYF
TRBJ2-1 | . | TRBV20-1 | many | TGCAGTGCTAGCAGAGTCGCGACTTCGAGCAATGAGCAGTTCTTC | CSASRVATSSNEQFF
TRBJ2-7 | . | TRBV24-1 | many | TGTGCCACCAGTACGGACATCCCAGGGGAGCAGTACTTC | CATSTDIPGEQYF
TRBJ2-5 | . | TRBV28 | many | TGTGCCAGCAGTCTCCAGGGCTGGCAAGAGACCCAGTACTTC | CASSLQGWQETQYF
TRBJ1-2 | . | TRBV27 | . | TGTGCCAGCAGCCAAGGACAGCCTCAATCCACCTATGGCTACACCTTC | CASSQGQPQSTYGYTF
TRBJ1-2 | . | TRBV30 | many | TGTGCCTGGAGTCGCAAGGGGACCTCCTCAAACTATGGCTACACCTTC | CAWSRKGTSSNYGYTF
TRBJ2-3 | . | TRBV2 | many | TGTGCCAGCAGTGAATCCCCTCTGGGGGCAGATACGCAGTATTTT | CASSESPLGADTQYF
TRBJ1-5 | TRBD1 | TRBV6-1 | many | TGTGCCAGCAGCCCCAGGACAGGGGGGATTCGTCAGCCCCAGCATTTT | CASSPRTGGIRQPQHF
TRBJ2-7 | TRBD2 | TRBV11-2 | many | TGTGCCAGCAGCTTTGATCGCCTAGCGGGAGAATCGCAGCAGTACTTC | CASSFDRLAGESQQYF
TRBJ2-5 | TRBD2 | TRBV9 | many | TGTGCCAGCAGCGTAGGAGGGAGGGCGGACGAGACCCAGTACTTC | CASSVGGRADETQYF
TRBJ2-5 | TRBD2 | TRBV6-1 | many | TGTGCCAGCAGGAGTAGGACTAGCGGGAGGGGGTTCCAAGAGACCCAGTACTTC | CASRSRTSGRGFQETQYF
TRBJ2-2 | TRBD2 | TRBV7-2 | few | TGTGCCAGCAGCTTAGGCGGACTAGAACCTGGGGAGCTGTTTTTT | CASSLGGLEPGELFF
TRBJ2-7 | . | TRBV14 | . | TGTGCCAGCAGCCAAGCGCCAGGGGGGAGCTCCTACGAGCAGTACTTC | CASSQAPGGSSYEQYF
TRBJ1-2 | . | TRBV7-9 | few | TGTGCCAGCAGCTTAGGACGGGGACTTAACTATGGCTACACCTTC | CASSLGRGLNYGYTF
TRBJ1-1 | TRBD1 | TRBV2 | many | TGTGCCAGCAGGGGGACAGGGGGACTAAGCACTGAAGCTTTCTTT | CASRGTGGLSTEAFF
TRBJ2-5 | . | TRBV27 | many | TGTGCCAGCAGTTTAGTTCCCGCACAAGAGACCCAGTACTTC | CASSLVPAQETQYF
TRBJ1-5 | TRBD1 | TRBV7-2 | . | TGTGCCAGCAGCTTAGATGGCAGGGGGGGAAATCAGCCCCAGCATTTT | CASSLDGRGGNQPQHF
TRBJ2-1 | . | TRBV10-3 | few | TGTGCCATCAGTGGCATCAGGGCCCATGAGCAGTTCTTC | CAISGIRAHEQFF
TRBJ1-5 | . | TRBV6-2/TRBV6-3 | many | TGTGCCAGCAGTTACTCGACCATTAATCAGCCCCAGCATTTT | CASSYSTINQPQHF
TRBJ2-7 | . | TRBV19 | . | TGTGCCAGTAGTATAGCGGTGAGCTCCTACGAGCAGTACTTC | CASSIAVSSYEQYF
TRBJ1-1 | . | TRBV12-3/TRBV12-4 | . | TGTGCCAGCAGCTTAGGGGGGCAAACCCCTGGGACTGAAGCTTTCTTT | CASSLGGQTPGTEAFF
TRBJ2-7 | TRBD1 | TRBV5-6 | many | TGTGCCAGCAAAAGACAGGGGGACGACGAGCAGTACTTC | CASKRQGDDEQYF
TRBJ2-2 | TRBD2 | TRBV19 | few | TGTGCCAGTAGTATATCGGCGGGAGTTGTCGGGGAGCTGTTTTTT | CASSISAGVVGELFF
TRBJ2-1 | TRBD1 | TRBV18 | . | TGTGCCAGCTCAGGGCAGGGGGCGGTCAATGAGCAGTTCTTC | CASSGQGAVNEQFF
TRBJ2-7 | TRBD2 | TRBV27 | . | TGTGCCAGCAGTTCTGGTAGCGGGAGAGATGGCGAGCAGTACTTC | CASSSGSGRDGEQYF
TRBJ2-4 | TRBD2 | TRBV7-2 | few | TGTGCCAGCAGCCCGCCGGGACTAGCGGGAGTGAACATTCAGTACTTC | CASSPPGLAGVNIQYF
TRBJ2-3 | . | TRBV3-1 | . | TGTGCCTGCAGGAGAAGCGGTTTTAGCACAGATACGCAGTATTTT | CACRRSGFSTDTQYF
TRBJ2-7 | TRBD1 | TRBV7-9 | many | TGTGCCAGCAGCTTAGACGGGACAGATACCTACGAGCAGTACTTC | CASSLDGTDTYEQYF
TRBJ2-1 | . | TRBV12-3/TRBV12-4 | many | TGTGCCAGCAGTTTATCGGCAGGGACCTACAATGAGCAGTTCTTC | CASSLSAGTYNEQFF
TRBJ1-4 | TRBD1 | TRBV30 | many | TGTGCCTGGAATGCCACAGGGGCTGAAAAACTGTTTTTT | CAWNATGAEKLFF
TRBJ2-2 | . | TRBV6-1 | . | TGTGCCAGCAGTACCCGGACAGAACCGACCGGGGAGCTGTTTTTT | CASSTRTEPTGELFF
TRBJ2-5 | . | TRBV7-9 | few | TGTGCCAGCAGCTTAGTTGGGACCCTCGGAGAGACCCAGTACTTC | CASSLVGTLGETQYF
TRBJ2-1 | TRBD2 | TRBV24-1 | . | TGTGCCACCAGTGATTTGTCACTAGCGGGATGGGACGTCAATGAGCAGTTCTTC | CATSDLSLAGWDVNEQFF
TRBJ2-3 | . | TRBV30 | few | TGTGCCTGGAGTATCCATGAGACAGATACGCAGTATTTT | CAWSIHETDTQYF